This section outlines one T cell receptor (beta chain) sequence together with its context. This sample stems from a study of blood T cell repertoires in COVID-19. Whole-study context: Italy, Spain and the United States were the sources of the convalescent and acute COVID-19 samples. Nucleic acid was either cDNA or gDNA, and it came from T cells, B-cell-depleted T cells, or PBMCs.

In the source study's methods: Amplification of reference gene primers was used by the study to estimate nucleated cell counts. Sequencing used immunoSEQ multiplex PCR; TCRdb keeps in-frame clones, though not all of them. V, J and clone size were drawn from that table, and D and trimming were deduced from the DNA. Among over 100,000 clones listed, 85% were seen once. In germline, CDR1 is SGHNT, CDR2 YYREEE (reference sequence). Trimming removed 4 bases from V and 3 bases from J, with 19 bases in between. CDR3 length: 16 amino acids. This TCR came from a man aged 35 to 55 with acute or convalescent COVID-19. The rearrangement links TRBV5-4 to TRBJ1-1, with D uncertain. Sequencing input: peripheral blood. The DNA for the CDR3 is TGTGCCAGCAGCCCCAACCGGCGGGAGGTTGACACTGAAGCTTTCTTT. It is translated as CASSPNRREVDTEAFF.